Each of the 18 T cell receptor beta chains below was sequenced from the same sample in a study of blood T cell repertoires in COVID-19. Method: immunoSEQ multiplex PCR; TCRdb's copy keeps in-frame clones and lacks some. The repertoire holds under 250,000 clones, 65% to 90% seen once, with about 2.4% in the top ten. Sequences were obtained from peripheral blood. The source is an older woman with COVID-19, enrolled during active disease.

This clone was observed a few times. The chain uses TRBV6-5 and TRBJ1-5; D perhaps matches TRBD1 (6 bases). The V end was cut by 6 bases, the J end by 0 bases, with 12 bases between. CDR1 MNHEY and CDR2 SVGAGI come from the germline V gene. The CDR3 spans 15 residues. Here the CDR3 DNA reads TGTGCCAGCAGGAACAGGGCAATTAGCAATCAGCCCCAGCATTTT. Translated, it gives CASRNRAISNQPQHF.

The V gene is TRBV7-3, the J gene TRBJ2-5; D gene uncertain. V shed 4 bases and J shed 0 bases, with 6 bases lying between them. The CDR3 covers 13 residues. CDR1 is SGHTA and CDR2 is FQGTGA in the germline V gene. The CDR3 nucleotides are TGTGCCAGCAGCTCTCTGTACCAAGAGACCCAGTACTTC. This translates into CASSSLYQETQYF.

The genes are TRBV6-5 and TRBJ1-2, with 12 nucleotides matching TRBD1. V shed 0 bases, J shed 8 bases, and the junction held 4 bases outside the gene matches. The CDR3 is 15 residues long. Germline V CDR1 and CDR2: MNHEY, SVGAGI. CDR3 coding DNA: TGTGCCAGCAGTTACTCAGGGACAGGGGGCTGGGGCTACACCTTC. Protein sequence: CASSYSGTGGWGYTF.

The chain carries TRBV11-2 and TRBJ1-6; perhaps TRBD1 as D (6 bases). There are 15 residues in the CDR3. Trimming shortened V by 1 base and J by 6 bases, and 10 bases separated the two germline ends. Germline-derived CDR1 and CDR2 are SGHAT and FQNNGV. The CDR3 loop is CASSLVQGGNSPLHF. The CDR3 region has the DNA TGTGCCAGCAGCTTAGTACAGGGTGGTAATTCACCCCTCCACTTT.

The genes are TRBV25-1 and TRBJ2-5; tentative D call: TRBD2 (6 bases). V lost 8 bases and J lost 0, with 19 bases in between. CDR3 length: 16 residues. Per germline, CDR1 MGHDK and CDR2 SYGVNS. The DNA of the CDR3 is TGTGCCAGCTCCTTTGGAGGGACTTTGTACCAAGAGACCCAGTACTTC. This encodes CASSFGGTLYQETQYF.

This clone was seen once. The rearrangement joins TRBV5-4 to TRBJ1-1; 9 bases fit TRBD1. The length of the CDR3 is 18 residues. V gave up 2 bases and J gave up 1 base; unmatched junction bases: 12. CDR1 and CDR2 from the germline V gene are SGHNT and YYREEE (reference sequence). The CDR3 spells CASSLLGTGSPWNTEAFF. As DNA, the CDR3 is TGTGCCAGCAGCTTACTTGGGACAGGGTCCCCCTGGAACACTGAAGCTTTCTTT.

The V call is TRBV7-2, the J call TRBJ1-2; 9 nucleotides agree with TRBD1. Per the germline V gene, CDR1 is SGHTA and CDR2 is FQGNSA. The CDR3 sequence is 14 residues long. With 5 bases clipped from V and 7 bases from J, the junction kept 8 bases outside the gene matches. CDR3: CASSTDRGTFGYTF. The CDR3, as DNA: TGTGCCAGCAGCACCGACAGGGGGACGTTTGGCTACACCTTC.

On this clone: An end of the junction does not agree with germline; a read error may underlie this. This chain connects TRBV7-7 to TRBJ2-5; 7 bases are shared with TRBD1. Per the germline V gene, CDR1 is SSHAT and CDR2 is FNYEAQ (reference sequence). There are 15 residues in the CDR3. Here the CDR3 reads CASSSDGTVQETQYF. In DNA, the CDR3 is TGTGCTAGCAGCTCCGATGGGACAGTCCAAGAGACCCAGTACTTC.

The V gene is TRBV15, the J gene TRBJ1-2; the D is unclear. The germline CDR1 and CDR2 sequences are LNHNV and YYDKDF (reference sequence). The CDR3 spans 15 residues. Trimming took off 4 bases at V and 4 bases at J, with 16 bases between the two ends. CDR3 region: CATSIGSKSSYGYTF. CDR3 bases: TGTGCCACCAGCATTGGGAGTAAGAGCTCCTATGGCTACACCTTC. The whole variable domain, remainder taken from reference TRBV15 and TRBJ1-2, is DAMVIQNPRYQVTQFGKPVTLSCSQTLNHNVMYWYQQKSSQAPKLLFHYYDKDFNNEADTPDNFQSRRPNTSFCFLDIRSPGLGDTAMYLCATSIGSKSSYGYTFGSGTRLTVV.

The count of this clone is one. This chain joins TRBV5-5 and TRBJ2-7; a possible D gene is TRBD1 (5 bases). This CDR3 region has 15 residues. Trimming took 0 bases from V and 0 from J, leaving 10 bases between them. Germline CDR1 is SGHKS and CDR2 is YYEKEE (reference sequence). CDR3 amino acids: CASSLEAGYSYEQYF. The CDR3 nucleotides are TGTGCCAGCAGCTTGGAGGCAGGGTACTCCTACGAGCAGTACTTC.

The chain uses TRBV7-9 and TRBJ2-1; 16 bases map to TRBD2. This CDR3 comprises 17 residues. The V gene end was trimmed by 1 base and the J gene end by 9 bases; junction bases not matched to a gene: 6. In germline, CDR1 is SEHNR, CDR2 FQNEAQ (reference sequence). In nucleotides, the CDR3 is TGTGCCAGCAGCTTAGTTCTGGGACTAGCGGGAGGGGGTGAGCAGTTCTTC. Its protein product is CASSLVLGLAGGGEQFF.

The chain carries TRBV15 and TRBJ2-1; D gene uncertain. The CDR3 is 15 residues long. V was trimmed by 0 bases and J by 3 bases, leaving 9 bases between them. Germline CDR1 and CDR2: LNHNV and YYDKDF (reference sequence). The CDR3: CATSRDSGNYNEQFF. CDR3 nucleotide sequence: TGTGCCACCAGCAGAGATTCAGGTAACTACAATGAGCAGTTCTTC.

In its sample, this clone was seen once. Its ends do not fully match the called genes, so a read error is possible. CDR3 region: CASSLQGFGNTIYF. The DNA for the CDR3 is TGTGCTAGCAGCCTACAGGGTTTTGGAAACACCATATATTTT. This chain joins TRBV7-7 and TRBJ1-3, with D possibly TRBD1 on 6 matching bases. Germline V gene sequence: CDR1 SSHAT, CDR2 FNYEAQ (reference sequence). CDR3 length: 14 residues.

V is TRBV11-3 and J is TRBJ2-1; a weak D match, TRBD2 (6 bases). With 5 bases removed from V and 2 bases from J, the gap between germline ends came to 22 bases. The CDR3 has 18 amino acids. Per germline, CDR1 SGHNT and CDR2 YENEEA. The CDR3 coding sequence is TGTGCCAGCAGCCGAGACCCTCCTACTTCTAGCGCCTACAATGAGCAGTTCTTC. Translated, it gives CASSRDPPTSSAYNEQFF.

Points on this clone: The same CDR3 is also encoded by other DNA sequences in this sample. The genes are TRBV19 and TRBJ1-2; tentatively, D is TRBD1 (5 bases). CDR3 size: 14 residues. The V end lost 6 bases, the J end lost 0 bases, and 11 bases lay between the germline ends. The V gene's germline CDR1 is LNHDA and CDR2 SQIVND (reference sequence). The CDR3 sequence: CASRRDSSNYGYTF. In DNA form, the CDR3 reads TGTGCCAGTAGACGAGACAGTTCTAACTATGGCTACACCTTC. Using reference TRBV19 and TRBJ1-2 for the parts outside the CDR3, the full variable domain is DGGITQSPKYLFRKEGQNVTLSCEQNLNHDAMYWYRQDPGQGLRLIYYSQIVNDFQKGDIAEGYSVSREKKESFPLTVTSAQKNPTAFYLCASRRDSSNYGYTFGSGTRLTVV.

This chain joins TRBV7-3 and TRBJ1-1; D unclear. Germline loops: CDR1 SGHTA, CDR2 FQGTGA. Trimming took off 4 bases at V and 5 bases at J, with 11 bases between the two ends. There are 13 residues in the CDR3. The CDR3 loop is CASSSKGGTEAFF. CDR3 sequence (DNA): TGTGCCAGCAGCTCCAAGGGCGGGACTGAAGCTTTCTTT.

The CDR3 is CASSPTPPRTGSPPRGYGYTF. CDR3 coding DNA: TGCGCCAGCAGCCCCACCCCACCCAGGACAGGGAGTCCTCCGAGGGGTTATGGCTACACCTTC. This chain links TRBV4-1 with TRBJ1-2; 8 bases map to TRBD1. Germline CDR1 and CDR2: MGHRA and YSYEKL. V lost 4 bases to trimming and J lost 5 bases; unmatched junction nucleotides: 27. The CDR3 is 21 residues long.

The chain employs TRBV2 and TRBJ1-6, with D hard to call. Trimming took off 0 bases at V and 5 bases at J, with 11 bases between the two ends. The germline CDR1 and CDR2 sequences are SNHLY and FYNNEI. The CDR3 has 16 residues. For the CDR3, the DNA is TGTGCCAGCAGTGAAGCACTCCGGGGAAATAATTCACCCCTCCACTTT. This translates into CASSEALRGNNSPLHF.